This T cell receptor beta chain appears in the sequencing data of a study of control samples from healthy donors and cancer patients. Measured with immunoSEQ multiplex PCR; TCRdb has only the in-frame clones, and not every one. The top ten hold approximately 8.4% of the sample, which has around 100,000 clones, 85% to 90% seen once. This CDR3 has 12 amino acids. V was pared by 6 bases and J by 5 bases, with 3 bases of the junction left unmatched. Looked up from germline, CDR1 is LNHDA and CDR2 is SQIVND (reference sequence). Sequencing was done on a sample of blood. This chain uses TRBV19 with TRBJ2-5; 7 nucleotides align to TRBD2. This TCR derives from a young man in good health. This CDR3 reads CASRQGGETQYF. The CDR3 coding sequence is TGTGCCAGTAGGCAGGGAGGGGAGACCCAGTACTTC.